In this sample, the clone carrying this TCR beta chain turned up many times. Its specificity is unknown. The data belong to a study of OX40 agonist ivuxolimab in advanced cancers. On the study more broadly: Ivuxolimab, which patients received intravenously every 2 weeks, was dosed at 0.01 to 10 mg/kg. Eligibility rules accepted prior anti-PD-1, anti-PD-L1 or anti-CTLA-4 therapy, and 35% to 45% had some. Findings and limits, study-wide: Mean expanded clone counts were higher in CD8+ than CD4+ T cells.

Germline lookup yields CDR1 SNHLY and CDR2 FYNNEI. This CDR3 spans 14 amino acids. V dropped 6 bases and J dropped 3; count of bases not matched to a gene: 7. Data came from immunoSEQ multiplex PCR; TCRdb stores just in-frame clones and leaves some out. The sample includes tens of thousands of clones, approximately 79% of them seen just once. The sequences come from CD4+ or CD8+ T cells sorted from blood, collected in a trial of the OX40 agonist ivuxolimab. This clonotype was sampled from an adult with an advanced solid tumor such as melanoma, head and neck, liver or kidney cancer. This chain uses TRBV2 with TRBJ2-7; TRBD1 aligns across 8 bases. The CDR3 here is CASSLQGAGYEQYV. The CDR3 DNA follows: TGTGCCAGCAGCCTCCAGGGGGCGGGCTACGAGCAGTACGTC.